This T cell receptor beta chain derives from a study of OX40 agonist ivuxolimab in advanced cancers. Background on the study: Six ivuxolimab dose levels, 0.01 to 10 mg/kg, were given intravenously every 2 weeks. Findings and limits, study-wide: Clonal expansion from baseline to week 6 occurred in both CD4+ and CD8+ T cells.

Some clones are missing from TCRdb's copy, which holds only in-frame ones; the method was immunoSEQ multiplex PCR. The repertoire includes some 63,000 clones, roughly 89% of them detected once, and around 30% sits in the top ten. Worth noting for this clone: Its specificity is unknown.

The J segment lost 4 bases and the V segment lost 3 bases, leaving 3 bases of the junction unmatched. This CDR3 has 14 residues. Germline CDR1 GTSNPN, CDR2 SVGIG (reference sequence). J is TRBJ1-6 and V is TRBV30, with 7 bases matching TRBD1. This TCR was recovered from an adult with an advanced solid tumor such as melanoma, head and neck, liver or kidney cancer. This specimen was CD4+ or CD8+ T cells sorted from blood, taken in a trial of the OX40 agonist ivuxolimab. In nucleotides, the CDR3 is TGTGCCTGGAGCCTGACAGGGTATAATTCACCCCTCCACTTT. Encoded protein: CAWSLTGYNSPLHF.